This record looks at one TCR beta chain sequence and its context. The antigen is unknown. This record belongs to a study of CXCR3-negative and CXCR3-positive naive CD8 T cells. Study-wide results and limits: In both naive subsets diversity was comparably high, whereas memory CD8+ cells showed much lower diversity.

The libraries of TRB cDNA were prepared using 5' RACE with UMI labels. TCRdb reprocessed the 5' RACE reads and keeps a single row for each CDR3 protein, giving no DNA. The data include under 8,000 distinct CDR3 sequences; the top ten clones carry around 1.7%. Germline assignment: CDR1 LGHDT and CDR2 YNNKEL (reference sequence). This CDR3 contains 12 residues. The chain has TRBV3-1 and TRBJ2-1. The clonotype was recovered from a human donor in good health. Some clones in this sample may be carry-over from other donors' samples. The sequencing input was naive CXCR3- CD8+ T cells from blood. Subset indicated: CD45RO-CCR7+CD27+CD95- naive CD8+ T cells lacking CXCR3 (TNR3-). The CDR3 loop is CASSHDYGEQFF.